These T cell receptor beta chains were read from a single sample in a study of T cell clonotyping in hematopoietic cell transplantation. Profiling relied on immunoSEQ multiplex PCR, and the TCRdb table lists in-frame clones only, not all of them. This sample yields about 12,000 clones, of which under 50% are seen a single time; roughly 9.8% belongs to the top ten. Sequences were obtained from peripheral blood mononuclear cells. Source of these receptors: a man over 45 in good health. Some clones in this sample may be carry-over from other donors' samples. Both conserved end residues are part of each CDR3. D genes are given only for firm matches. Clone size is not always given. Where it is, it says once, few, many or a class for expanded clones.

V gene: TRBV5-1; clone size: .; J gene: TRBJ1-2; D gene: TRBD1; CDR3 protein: CASSLGGTASYGYTF; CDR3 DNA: TGCGCCAGCAGCTTGGGAGGGACAGCGTCCTATGGCTACACCTTC
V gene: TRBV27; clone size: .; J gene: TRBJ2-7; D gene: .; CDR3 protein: CASSLLPGSYEQYF; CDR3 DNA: TGTGCCAGCAGTTTACTTCCAGGTTCCTACGAGCAGTACTTC
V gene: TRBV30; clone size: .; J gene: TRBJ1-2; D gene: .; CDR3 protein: CAWRLGAYGYTF; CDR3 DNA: TGTGCCTGGAGGCTAGGAGCCTATGGCTACACCTTC
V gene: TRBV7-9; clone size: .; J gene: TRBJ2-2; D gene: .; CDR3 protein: CASSFPPNTGELFF; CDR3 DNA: TGTGCCAGCAGCTTTCCTCCGAACACCGGGGAGCTGTTTTTT
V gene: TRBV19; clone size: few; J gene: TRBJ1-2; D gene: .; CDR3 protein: CASSTAFYGYTF; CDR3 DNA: TGTGCCAGTAGTACGGCCTTCTATGGCTACACCTTC
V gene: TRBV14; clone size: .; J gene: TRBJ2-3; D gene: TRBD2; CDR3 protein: CASSQGTSGGADTQYF; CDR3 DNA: TGTGCCAGCAGCCAAGGGACTAGCGGGGGGGCAGATACGCAGTATTTT
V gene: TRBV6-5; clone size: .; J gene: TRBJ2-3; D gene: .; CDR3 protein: CASSRLIMGTDTQYF; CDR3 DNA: TGTGCCAGCAGCCGCCTCATTATGGGCACAGATACGCAGTATTTT
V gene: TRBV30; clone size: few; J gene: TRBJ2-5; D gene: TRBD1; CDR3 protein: CAKTRGGEETQYF; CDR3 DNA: TGTGCGAAAACCCGAGGGGGCGAAGAGACCCAGTACTTC
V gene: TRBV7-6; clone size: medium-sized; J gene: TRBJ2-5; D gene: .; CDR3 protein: CASSLELLGSQTQYF; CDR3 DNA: TGTGCCAGCAGCTTAGAATTATTAGGGAGCCAGACCCAGTACTTC
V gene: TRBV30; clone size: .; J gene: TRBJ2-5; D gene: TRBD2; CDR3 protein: CAWMSGRGVETQYF; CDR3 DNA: TGTGCCTGGATGAGCGGGAGAGGCGTAGAGACCCAGTACTTC
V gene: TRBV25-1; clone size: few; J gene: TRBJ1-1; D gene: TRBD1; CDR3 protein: CASIQGGGTEAFF; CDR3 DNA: TGTGCCAGCATTCAGGGGGGCGGCACTGAAGCTTTCTTC
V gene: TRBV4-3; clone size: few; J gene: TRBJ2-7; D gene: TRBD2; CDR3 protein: CASSQVAGGNYEQYF; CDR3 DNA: TGCGCCAGCAGCCAGGTAGCGGGGGGCAACTACGAGCAGTACTTC
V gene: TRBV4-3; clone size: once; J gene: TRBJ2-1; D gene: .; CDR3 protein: CASSQVKALRWGSYNEQFF; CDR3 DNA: TGCGCCAGCAGCCAAGTAAAGGCTCTCCGCTGGGGCTCCTACAATGAGCAGTTCTTC
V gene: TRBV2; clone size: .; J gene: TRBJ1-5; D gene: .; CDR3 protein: CASTPGYGNQPQHF; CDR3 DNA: TGTGCCAGCACCCCGGGGTACGGCAATCAGCCCCAGCATTTT
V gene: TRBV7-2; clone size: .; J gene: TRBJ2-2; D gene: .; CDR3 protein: CASSLSVPGELFF; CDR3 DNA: TGTGCCAGCAGCTTATCTGTCCCCGGGGAGCTGTTTTTT
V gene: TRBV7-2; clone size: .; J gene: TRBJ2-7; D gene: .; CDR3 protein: CASSLKHEQYF; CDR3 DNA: TGTGCCAGCAGCTTAAAACACGAGCAGTACTTC
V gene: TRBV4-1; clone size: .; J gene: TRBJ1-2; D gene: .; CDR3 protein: CASSQDYLANYGYTF; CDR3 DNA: TGCGCCAGCAGCCAAGACTACCTAGCAAACTATGGCTACACCTTC
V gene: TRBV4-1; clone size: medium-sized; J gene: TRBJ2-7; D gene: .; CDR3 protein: CASSEGWTYEQYF; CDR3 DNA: TGCGCCAGTAGCGAAGGGTGGACCTACGAGCAGTACTTC
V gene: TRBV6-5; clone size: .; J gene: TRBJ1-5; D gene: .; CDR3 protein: CASRPTTNQPQHF; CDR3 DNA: TGTGCCAGCAGGCCGACAACGAATCAGCCCCAGCATTTT
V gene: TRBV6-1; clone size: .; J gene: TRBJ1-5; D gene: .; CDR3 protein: CASSEVWDQPQHF; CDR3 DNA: TGTGCCAGCAGTGAGGTCTGGGACCAGCCCCAGCATTTT
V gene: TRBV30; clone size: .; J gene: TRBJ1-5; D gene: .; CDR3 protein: CAWRPDSNQPQHF; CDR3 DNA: TGTGCCTGGAGACCTGACAGCAATCAGCCCCAGCATTTT
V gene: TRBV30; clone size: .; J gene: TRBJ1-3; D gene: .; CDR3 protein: CAWSALWNTIYF; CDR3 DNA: TGTGCCTGGAGTGCCCTATGGAACACCATATATTTT
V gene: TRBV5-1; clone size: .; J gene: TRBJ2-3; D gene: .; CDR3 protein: CASSPRVGTDTQYF; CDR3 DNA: TGCGCCAGCAGCCCCAGGGTAGGCACAGATACGCAGTATTTT
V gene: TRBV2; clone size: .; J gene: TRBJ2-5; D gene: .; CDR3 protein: CASSESRQETQYF; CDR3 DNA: TGTGCCAGCAGTGAATCGCGCCAAGAGACCCAGTACTTC
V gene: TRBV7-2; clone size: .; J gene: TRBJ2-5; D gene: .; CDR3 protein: CASSFRLTETQYF; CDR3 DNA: TGTGCCAGCAGCTTTCGACTAACAGAGACCCAGTACTTC
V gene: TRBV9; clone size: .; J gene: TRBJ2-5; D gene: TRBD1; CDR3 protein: CASSVVGQGAGETQYF; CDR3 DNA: TGTGCCAGCAGCGTAGTAGGACAGGGGGCCGGGGAGACCCAGTACTTC
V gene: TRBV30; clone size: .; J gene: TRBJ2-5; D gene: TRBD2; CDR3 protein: CAWSKGTSGMGTQYF; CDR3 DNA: TGTGCCTGGAGCAAGGGTACTAGCGGGATGGGGACCCAGTACTTC
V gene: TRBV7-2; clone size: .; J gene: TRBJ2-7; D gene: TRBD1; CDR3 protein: CASSARTGNSGEQYF; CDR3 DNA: TGTGCCAGCAGCGCCCGGACAGGGAATTCCGGCGAGCAGTACTTC
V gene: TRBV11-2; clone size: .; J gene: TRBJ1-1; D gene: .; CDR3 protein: CASSGALGGYTEAFF; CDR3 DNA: TGTGCCAGCAGCGGAGCTCTTGGCGGGTACACTGAAGCTTTCTTT
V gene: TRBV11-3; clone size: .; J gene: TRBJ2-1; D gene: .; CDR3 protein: CASSLGGYNEQFF; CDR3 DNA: TGTGCCAGCAGCTTAGGGGGGTACAATGAGCAGTTCTTC
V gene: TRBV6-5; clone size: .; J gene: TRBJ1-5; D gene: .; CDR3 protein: CASSPSGLSNQPQHF; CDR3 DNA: TGTGCCAGCAGTCCGTCGGGCCTCTCCAATCAGCCCCAGCATTTT
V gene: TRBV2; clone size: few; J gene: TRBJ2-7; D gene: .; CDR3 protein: CASSENLWVSYEQYF; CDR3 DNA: TGTGCCAGCAGTGAGAATCTCTGGGTGTCCTACGAGCAGTACTTC
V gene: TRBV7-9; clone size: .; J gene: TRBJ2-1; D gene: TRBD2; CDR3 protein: CASSYGAREGLGEQFF; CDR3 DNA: TGTGCCAGCAGCTATGGGGCCAGGGAGGGTCTAGGTGAGCAGTTCTTC
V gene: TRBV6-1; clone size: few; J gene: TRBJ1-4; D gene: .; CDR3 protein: CARGARAGVNEKLFF; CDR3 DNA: TGTGCCAGAGGGGCCAGGGCGGGAGTGAATGAAAAACTGTTTTTT
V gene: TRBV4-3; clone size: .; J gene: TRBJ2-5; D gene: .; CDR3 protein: CASSQGTGQGRFQETQYF; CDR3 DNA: TGCGCCAGCAGCCAAGGAACCGGCCAGGGGCGTTTTCAAGAGACCCAGTACTTC
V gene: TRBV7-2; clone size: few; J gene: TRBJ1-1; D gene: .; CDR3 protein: CASSYPTDLGAFF; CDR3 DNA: TGTGCCAGCAGCTATCCTACGGACCTGGGGGCTTTCTTT
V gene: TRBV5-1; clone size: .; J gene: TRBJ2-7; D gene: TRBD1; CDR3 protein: CASSQGVVNEQYF; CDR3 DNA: TGCGCCAGCAGTCAGGGGGTCGTGAACGAGCAGTACTTC
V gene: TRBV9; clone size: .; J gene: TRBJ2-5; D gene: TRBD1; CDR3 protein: CASSVGTGRETQYF; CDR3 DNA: TGTGCCAGCAGCGTCGGGACAGGGAGAGAGACCCAGTACTTC
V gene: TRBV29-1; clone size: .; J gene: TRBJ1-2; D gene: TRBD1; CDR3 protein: CSVPAWGQGASGYTF; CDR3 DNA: TGCAGCGTTCCCGCCTGGGGACAGGGGGCGAGTGGCTACACCTTC
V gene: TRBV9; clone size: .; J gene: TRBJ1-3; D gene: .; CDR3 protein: CASSVGLGDNTIYF; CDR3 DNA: TGTGCCAGCAGCGTAGGTTTAGGGGATAACACCATATATTTT
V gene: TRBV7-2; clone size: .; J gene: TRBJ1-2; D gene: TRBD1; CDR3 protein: CASSRTPTGGDGYTF; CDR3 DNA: TGTGCCAGCAGCCGCACCCCCACAGGGGGCGATGGCTACACCTTC
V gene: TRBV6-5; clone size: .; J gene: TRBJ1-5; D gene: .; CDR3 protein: CASRRQLDSNQPQHF; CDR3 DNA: TGTGCCAGCAGACGACAGTTAGATAGCAATCAGCCCCAGCATTTT
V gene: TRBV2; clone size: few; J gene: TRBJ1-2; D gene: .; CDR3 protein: CASSDLGARGHGYTF; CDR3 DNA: TGTGCCAGCAGTGACCTTGGAGCCAGGGGCCATGGCTACACCTTC
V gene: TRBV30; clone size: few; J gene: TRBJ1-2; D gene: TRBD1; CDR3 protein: CAWSVHRGPGGYTF; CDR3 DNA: TGTGCCTGGAGTGTTCACAGGGGGCCAGGGGGCTACACCTTC
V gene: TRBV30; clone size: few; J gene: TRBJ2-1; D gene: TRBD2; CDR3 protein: CAWSTAGYEQFF; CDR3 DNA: TGTGCCTGGAGTACAGCGGGATACGAGCAGTTCTTC
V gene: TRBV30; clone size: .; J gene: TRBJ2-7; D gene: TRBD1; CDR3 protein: CAWRTGVNYEQYF; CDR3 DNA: TGTGCCTGGAGGACAGGGGTAAACTACGAGCAATACTTC
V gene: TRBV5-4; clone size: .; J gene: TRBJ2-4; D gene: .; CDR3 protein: CASSSDDIQYF; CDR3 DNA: TGTGCCAGCAGCTCGGACGACATTCAGTACTTC
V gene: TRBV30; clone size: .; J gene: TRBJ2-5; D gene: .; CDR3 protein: CAWSPGTGQETQYF; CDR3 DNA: TGTGCCTGGAGCCCCGGGACCGGCCAAGAGACCCAGTACTTC
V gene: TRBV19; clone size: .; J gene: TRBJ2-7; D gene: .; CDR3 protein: CASSEDGPYEQYF; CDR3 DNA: TGTGCCAGTAGTGAAGATGGCCCCTACGAGCAGTACTTC
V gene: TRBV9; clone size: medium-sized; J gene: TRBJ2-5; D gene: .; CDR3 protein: CASSVSGRSSETQYF; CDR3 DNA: TGTGCCAGCAGCGTGTCTGGGCGTTCGTCTGAGACCCAGTACTTC
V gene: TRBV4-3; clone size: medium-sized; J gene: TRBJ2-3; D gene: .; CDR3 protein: CASSQGSPDTQYF; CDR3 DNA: TGCGCCAGCAGCCAAGGCTCACCAGATACGCAGTATTTT
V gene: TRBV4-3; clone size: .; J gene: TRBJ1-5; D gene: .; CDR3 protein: CASSQDQGQDKPQHF; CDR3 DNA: TGCGCCAGCAGCCAAGATCAGGGGCAGGATAAGCCCCAGCATTTT
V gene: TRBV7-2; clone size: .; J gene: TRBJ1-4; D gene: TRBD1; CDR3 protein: CASSLATGAGGEKLFF; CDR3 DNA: TGTGCCAGCAGCTTAGCGACAGGGGCGGGTGGTGAAAAACTGTTTTTT
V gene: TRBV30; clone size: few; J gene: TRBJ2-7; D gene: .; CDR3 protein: CACRDTEEQYF; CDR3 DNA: TGTGCCTGCCGGGACACTGAGGAGCAGTACTTC
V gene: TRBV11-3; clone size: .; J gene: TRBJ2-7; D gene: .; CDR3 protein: CASSPLRDRSYEQYF; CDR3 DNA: TGTGCCAGCAGCCCACTCCGGGATCGCTCCTACGAGCAGTACTTC
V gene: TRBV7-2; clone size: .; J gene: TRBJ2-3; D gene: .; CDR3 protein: CASSSGPQRETDTQYF; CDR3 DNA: TGTGCCAGCAGCTCAGGACCCCAGAGGGAGACAGATACGCAGTATTTT
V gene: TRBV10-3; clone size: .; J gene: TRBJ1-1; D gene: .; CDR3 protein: CAISESIQGVNTEAFF; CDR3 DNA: TGTGCCATCAGTGAGTCTATCCAAGGGGTGAACACTGAAGCTTTCTTT
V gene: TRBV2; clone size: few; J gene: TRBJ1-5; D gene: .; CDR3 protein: CASSTLGRDQPQHF; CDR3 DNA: TGTGCCAGCAGTACGCTGGGTCGGGATCAGCCCCAGCATTTT